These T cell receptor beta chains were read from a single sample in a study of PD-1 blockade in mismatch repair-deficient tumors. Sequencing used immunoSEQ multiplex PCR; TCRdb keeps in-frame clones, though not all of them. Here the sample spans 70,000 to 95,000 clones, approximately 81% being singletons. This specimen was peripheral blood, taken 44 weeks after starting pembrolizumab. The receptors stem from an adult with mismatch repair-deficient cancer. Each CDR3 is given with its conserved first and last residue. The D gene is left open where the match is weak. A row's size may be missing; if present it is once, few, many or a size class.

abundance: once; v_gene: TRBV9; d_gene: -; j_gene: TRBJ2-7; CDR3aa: CASSAAPGRREQYF; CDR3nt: TGTGCCAGCAGCGCGGCCCCAGGGCGAAGGGAGCAGTACTTC
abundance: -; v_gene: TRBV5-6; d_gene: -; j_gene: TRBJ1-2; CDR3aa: CASSLANGYTF; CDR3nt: TGTGCCAGCAGCTTGGCGAATGGCTACACCTTC
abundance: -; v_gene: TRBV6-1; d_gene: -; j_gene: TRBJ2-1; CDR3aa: CASSERGGGTYNEQFF; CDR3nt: TGTGCCAGCAGTGAACGAGGGGGAGGGACCTACAATGAGCAGTTCTTC
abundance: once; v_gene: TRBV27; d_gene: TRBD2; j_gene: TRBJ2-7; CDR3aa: CASSPRLAGGLYEQYF; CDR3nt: TGTGCCAGCAGTCCCCGACTAGCGGGAGGTTTATACGAGCAGTACTTC
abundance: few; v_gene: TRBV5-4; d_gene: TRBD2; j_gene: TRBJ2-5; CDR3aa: CASSPGTSGSGETQYF; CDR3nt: TGTGCCAGCAGCCCCGGGACTAGCGGGAGTGGAGAGACCCAGTACTTC
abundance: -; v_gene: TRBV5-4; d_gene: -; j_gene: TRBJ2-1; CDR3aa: CASSFTGTLADEQFF; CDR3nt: TGTGCCAGCAGTTTTACCGGGACGCTTGCGGATGAGCAGTTCTTC
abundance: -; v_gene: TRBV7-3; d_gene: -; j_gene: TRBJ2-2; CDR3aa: CASSLRQADTGELFF; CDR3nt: TGTGCCAGCAGCTTAAGACAGGCGGACACCGGGGAGCTGTTTTTT
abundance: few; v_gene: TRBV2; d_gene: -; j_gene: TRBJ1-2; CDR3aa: CASNTEGTLNYGYTF; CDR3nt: TGTGCCAGCAATACCGAGGGGACACTTAACTATGGCTACACCTTC
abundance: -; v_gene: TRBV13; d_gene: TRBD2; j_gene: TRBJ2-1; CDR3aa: CASSSGLAEQFF; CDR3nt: TGTGCCAGCAGCTCAGGACTAGCGGAGCAGTTCTTC
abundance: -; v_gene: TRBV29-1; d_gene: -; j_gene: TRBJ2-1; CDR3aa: CSVEVVRQYNEQFF; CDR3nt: TGCAGCGTTGAAGTTGTTCGGCAGTACAATGAGCAGTTCTTC
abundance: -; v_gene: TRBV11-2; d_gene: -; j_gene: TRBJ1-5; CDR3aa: CASSPPGRPQHF; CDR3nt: TGTGCCAGCAGCCCCCCGGGTCGGCCCCAGCATTTT
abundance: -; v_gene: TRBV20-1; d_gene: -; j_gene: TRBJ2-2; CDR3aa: CSASDTGELFF; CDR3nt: TGCAGTGCTAGTGACACCGGGGAGCTGTTTTTT
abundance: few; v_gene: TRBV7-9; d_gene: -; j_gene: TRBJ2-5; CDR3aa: CASSAGREQETQYF; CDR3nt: TGTGCCAGCTCTGCAGGCAGGGAACAAGAGACCCAGTACTTC
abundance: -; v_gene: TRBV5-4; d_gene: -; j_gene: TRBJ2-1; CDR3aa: CASSLRDEQFF; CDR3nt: TGTGCCAGCAGCTTGAGGGATGAGCAGTTCTTC
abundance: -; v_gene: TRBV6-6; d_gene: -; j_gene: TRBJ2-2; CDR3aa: CASSAGTLNTGELFF; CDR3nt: TGTGCCAGCAGTGCCGGGACCCTGAACACCGGGGAGCTGTTTTTT
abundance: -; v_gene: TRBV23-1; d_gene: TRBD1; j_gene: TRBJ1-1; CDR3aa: CASSQMTDRGQNTEAFF; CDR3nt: TGCGCCAGCAGTCAAATGACGGACAGGGGGCAAAACACTGAAGCTTTCTTT
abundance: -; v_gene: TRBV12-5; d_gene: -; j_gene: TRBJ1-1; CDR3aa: CASGLVTGLKVMNTEAFF; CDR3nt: TGTGCTAGTGGTTTGGTAACAGGGCTTAAAGTTATGAACACTGAAGCTTTCTTT
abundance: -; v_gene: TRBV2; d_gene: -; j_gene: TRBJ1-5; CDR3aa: CASSSSRTANQPQHF; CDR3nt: TGTGCCAGCAGTTCTTCAAGGACAGCTAATCAGCCCCAGCATTTT
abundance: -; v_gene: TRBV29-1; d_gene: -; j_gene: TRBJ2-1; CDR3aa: CSVGRSVDEQFF; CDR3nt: TGCAGCGTTGGCCGGTCAGTCGATGAGCAGTTCTTC
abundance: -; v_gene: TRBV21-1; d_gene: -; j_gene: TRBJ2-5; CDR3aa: CASSNTPGQNRDRETQYF; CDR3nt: TGTGCCAGCAGCAACACCCCCGGCCAAAACCGCGACCGGGAGACCCAGTACTTC
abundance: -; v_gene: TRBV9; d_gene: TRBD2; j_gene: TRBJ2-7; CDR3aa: CASTPTGTSFYEQYF; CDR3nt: TGTGCCAGCACCCCAACTGGGACTAGTTTTTACGAGCAGTACTTC
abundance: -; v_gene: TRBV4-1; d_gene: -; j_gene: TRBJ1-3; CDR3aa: CASSPDADTIYF; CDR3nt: TGCGCCAGCAGCCCCGACGCAGACACCATATATTTT
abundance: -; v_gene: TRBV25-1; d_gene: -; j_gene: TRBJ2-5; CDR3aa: CASSEFDRYETQYF; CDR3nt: TGTGCCAGCAGTGAATTTGACAGATATGAGACCCAGTACTTC
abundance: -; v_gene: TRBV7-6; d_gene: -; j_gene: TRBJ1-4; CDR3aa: CASSARDTITEKLFF; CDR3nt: TGTGCCAGCAGCGCGCGGGACACCATTACTGAAAAACTGTTTTTT